The sample holds many counts of the clone carrying this T cell receptor beta chain. What it binds is not known. These data belong to a study of T cells in Graves' hyperthyroidism and ophthalmopathy. Study results and caveats: Through a model of 13 V-J features, ophthalmopathy was separated from stable hyperthyroidism.

Ophthalmopathy patients had Clinical Activity Score at least 3, NOSPECS grade at least 4, duration under 3 months. Exclusion criteria comprised uncontrolled infection, other autoimmune disease, pregnancy or lactation. The investigators amplified TCR beta CDR3 regions from RNA transcripts. Researchers ran a first-round RT-PCR on the TCR CDR3 using the HTBI primer set. TCRdb re-derived calls from the multiplex PCR reads in MiXCR, one entry per CDR3 protein. This sample has under 600,000 distinct CDR3 sequences, with 16% found just once. This sequence was found in a woman between 40 and 55 years old with Graves' ophthalmopathy. Sequencing used blood.

Here the CDR3 reads CASSLGWDRNEKLFF. CDR3 coding DNA: TGTGCCAGCAGCTTGGGGTGGGACAGAAATGAAAAACTGTTTTTT. The chain combines TRBV5-4 with TRBJ1-4; 7 bases line up with TRBD1. V was clipped by 0 bases and J by 5 bases; unmatched bases: 4. The V gene's germline CDR1 is SGHNT and CDR2 YYREEE (reference sequence). The CDR3 consists of 15 residues.